The sample holds a few counts of the clone carrying this T cell receptor beta chain. Its cognate antigen is unknown. This CDR3 has 14 amino acids. V lost 11 bases and J lost 5; bases outside the gene matches: 8. The germline gives CDR1 LNHDA, CDR2 SQIVND (reference sequence). These data belong to a study of cytomegalovirus exposure and HLA in healthy donors. PCR employed 60 Vbeta and 13 Jbeta primers. Some clones are missing from TCRdb's copy, which holds only in-frame ones; the method was immunoSEQ multiplex PCR. The table lists about 200,000 clones, less than 85% of them singletons. Study-level points and caveats: CMV serostatus was the sole immune exposure data available.

The source of this sequence is a girl between 10 and 17 years old in good health and CMV-seropositive. What was sequenced was PBMCs. J is TRBJ2-2 and V is TRBV19; 10 positions agree with TRBD2. CDR3 sequence reads: CAGRTSGETGELFF. As DNA, the CDR3 is TGTGCCGGACGGACTAGCGGAGAGACCGGGGAGCTGTTTTTT.